The 25 T cell receptor beta chains reported below all come from one sample, sequenced in a study of tissue T cells after allogeneic stem cell transplantation. The assay was immunoSEQ multiplex PCR, and TCRdb's table has in-frame clones only and misses some. The sample contains 1,800 or so clones, 45% to 55% of which appear only once. Time point reported: mouse harvest day 14 after allogeneic transplant. Mouse grafts combined 10^7 T-cell-depleted bone marrow cells with 10^6 splenic CD5+ T cells. Source material: gut tissue. The origin of the receptors is a female BALB/c mouse given C57BL/6 T cells with graft-versus-host disease after an allogeneic hematopoietic cell transplant.

Comment on this clone: The gene names here belong to mouse. The CDR3 is cut off 1 residue early in the read; its end comes from the germline J gene. The chain uses TRBV3 and TRBJ2-7, with 10 bases aligning to TRBD2. V lost 1 base to trimming and J lost 4 bases; unmatched junction nucleotides: 4. This CDR3 has 15 amino acids. Per germline, CDR1 SNHLY and CDR2 FYNGKV (reference sequence). The CDR3 sequence is CASSLVTGGGYEQYF. CDR3 DNA (partial): TGTGCCAGCAGCTTAGTCACTGGGGGGGGTTATGAACAGTAC.

This clone is large (0.1 to 1%) by share. Mouse germline and gene names are used. The CDR3 end falls 1 residue outside the read, so it is completed with the germline J gene. This rearrangement joins TRBV1 to TRBJ1-5, with TRBD1 matching over 9 bases. From germline, CDR1 is NSQYPW and CDR2 LRSPGD (reference sequence). This CDR3 region has 14 residues. The junction had 3 bases not matched to a gene; V was cut back by 4 bases and J by 5 bases. The chain's CDR3 is CTCSGGQGHQAPLF. The sequenced CDR3 bases are TGCACCTGCAGTGGGGGACAGGGCCACCAGGCTCCGCTT.

This clone occurred once. Gene labels here are mouse ones. The CDR3 goes on 1 residue after the read ends, and that part is filled in from the germline J gene. V is TRBV12-2 and J is TRBJ2-5; perhaps TRBD1 as D (6 bases). CDR3 length: 15 residues. V lost 2 bases, J lost 0 bases, and 11 bases lay in between. The V gene's germline CDR1 is SGHLS and CDR2 HYDKME. The part of the CDR3 DNA that was read is TGTGCCAGCTCTCCCTTTCAGGGGAACCAAGACACCCAGTAC. Translation: CASSPFQGNQDTQY. The whole CDR3 protein reads CASSPFQGNQDTQYF.

Of note for this clone: Gene names are mouse gene names. From the germline J gene comes the end of the CDR3, since the read stops 1 residue before it. The chain recombines TRBV16 with TRBJ2-7; D gene ambiguous. This CDR3 has 12 residues. V lost 0 bases, J lost 3 bases, and 3 bases lay in between. The germline gives CDR1 SGHSA, CDR2 FRNQAP. CDR3 protein: CASSLDIYEQYF. The part of the CDR3 DNA that was read is TGTGCAAGCAGCTTAGACATCTATGAACAGTAC.

In regard to this clone: The germline and genes are mouse ones. The read falls 1 residue short of the CDR3 end, and the missing part is taken from the germline J gene. The J gene is TRBJ2-5, the V gene TRBV2, with 8 bases fitting TRBD1. This CDR3 spans 15 amino acids. Germline-derived CDR1 and CDR2 are LGHNA and YSYQKL. J lost 5 bases, V lost 0 bases, and 4 bases had no gene match. The CDR3 region is CASSQEGRGRDTQYF. The sequenced CDR3 bases are TGTGCCAGCAGCCAAGAAGGCAGGGGGCGAGACACCCAGTAC.

Worth noting for this clone: All gene names here are mouse names. The read terminates 1 residue before the CDR3 end, so the remaining end is supplied by the germline J gene. J is TRBJ2-5 and V is TRBV3; 12 nucleotides match TRBD2. The CDR3 covers 15 residues. Trimming took 5 bases from V and 5 from J; bases not matched to a gene: 5. CDR1 and CDR2 from the germline V gene are SNHLY and FYNGKV (reference sequence). The CDR3 DNA, read in part, is TGTGCCAGCAGCCCCGGACTGGGGGGGATAGACACCCAGTAC. Residues: CASSPGLGGIDTQY. The whole CDR3 region reads CASSPGLGGIDTQYF.

This clone was detected a few times. Gene names refer to mouse genes. Sequencing ends 1 residue short of the CDR3 end; the germline J gene provides the rest. The chain employs TRBV26 and TRBJ1-1, with D tentatively TRBD1 (6 bases). CDR1 is KGHPV and CDR2 is FQNQEV in the germline V gene (reference sequence). V was pared by 4 bases and J by 0 bases, with 9 bases between. This CDR3 is built from 14 residues. CDR3 loop: CASSPGQANTEVFF. The DNA read from the CDR3 is TGTGCCAGCAGTCCGGGACAAGCAAACACAGAAGTCTTC. The full variable domain, with the rest looked up from reference TRBV26 and TRBJ1-1, is NSKVIQTPRYLVKGQGQKAKMRCIPEKGHPVVFWYQQNKNNEFKFLINFQNQEVLQQIDMTEKRFSAECPSNSPCSLEIQSSEAGDSALYLCASSPGQANTEVFFGKGTRLTVV.

As concerns this clone: A much larger clone lies one base from this, so it may be a read error. The germline and genes are mouse ones. The CDR3 end lies 1 residue beyond the end of the read and is filled in from the germline J gene. The gene calls are TRBV13-3 and TRBJ2-7, with D unclear. The CDR3 is 11 amino acids. In germline, CDR1 is NNHDY, CDR2 SYVADS. Trimming left V 6 bases short and J 4 bases short, with 8 bases between. The covered CDR3 bases are TGTGCCAGCACCGGGGTATATGAACAGTAC. Its translation: CASTGVYEQY. The CDR3 reads in full as CASTGVYEQYF.

A few counts support this clone. All gene names here are mouse names. The read gets to within 1 residue of the CDR3 end, and the germline J gene fills in the rest. J is TRBJ2-7 and V is TRBV12-1; tentatively, D is TRBD1 (6 bases). The germline CDR1 and CDR2 sequences are SGHSN and HYEKVE. CDR3 length equals 13 residues. V lost 6 bases and J 0 bases, leaving 11 bases between the germline ends. This CDR3 is CASRGQSSYEQYF. CDR3 DNA (partial): TGTGCCAGCCGGGGACAAAGCTCCTATGAACAGTAC.

A remark on this clone: Gene names refer to mouse genes. The CDR3 end falls 1 residue outside the read, so it is completed with the germline J gene. The genes are TRBV3 and TRBJ2-3; 12 nucleotides match TRBD2. The CDR3 totals 16 residues. Per germline, CDR1 SNHLY and CDR2 FYNGKV (reference sequence). Trimming took 2 bases from V and 2 from J; bases not matched to a gene: 2. The sequenced CDR3 bases are TGTGCCAGCAGCTTATGGGACTGGGGGGTTGCAGAAACGCTGTAT. The encoded protein is CASSLWDWGVAETLY. The complete CDR3 protein is CASSLWDWGVAETLYF.

This clone is labeled medium-sized. The listed genes are named as in mouse. The read is 1 residue too short to cover the CDR3 end, so that end is filled in from the germline J gene. The chain employs TRBV29 and TRBJ1-4; D uncertain. The V end lost 5 bases, the J end lost 4 bases, and 11 bases lay between the germline ends. This CDR3 comprises 14 residues. In germline, CDR1 is MSHET, CDR2 SYDVDS. CDR3 residues: CASSPRANNERLFF. CDR3 bases read: TGTGCTAGCAGTCCCCGGGCAAACAACGAAAGATTATTT.

Concerning this clone: The germline and genes are mouse ones. The read terminates 1 residue ahead of where the CDR3 ends, so the germline J gene completes it. V usage is TRBV26 and J usage is TRBJ1-5; D gene ambiguous. With 2 bases removed from V and 0 bases from J, the gap between germline ends came to 5 bases. The CDR3 consists of 14 residues. From germline, CDR1 is KGHPV and CDR2 FQNQEV (reference sequence). CDR3: CASSLTDNNQAPLF. Partial CDR3 DNA: TGTGCCAGCAGTCTGACAGATAACAACCAGGCTCCGCTT.

Remarks on this clone: Gene names denote mouse genes. The sequenced fragment ends 1 residue before the CDR3 boundary, so the rest is inferred from the germline J gene. The chain employs TRBV23 and TRBJ2-4; the table calls TRBD2, which could not be checked here. Looked up from germline, CDR1 is KGHTA and CDR2 is FQNQQP. The CDR3 has 14 amino acids. Partial CDR3 DNA: TGCTCCAGCAGTCCACTGGGGGGTCAAAACACCTTGTAC. Translation: CSSSPLGGQNTLY. The CDR3, in full, reads CSSSPLGGQNTLYF.

As regards this clone: Gene labels here are mouse ones. The read gets to within 1 residue of the CDR3 end, and the germline J gene fills in the rest. The chain couples TRBV26 to TRBJ2-2; D perhaps matches TRBD1 (6 bases). The CDR3 length is 15 residues. Germline loops: CDR1 KGHPV, CDR2 FQNQEV (reference sequence). Deletions cut 3 bases from V and 0 bases from J, with 8 bases between. CDR3: CASSLDRTNTGQLYF. The part of the CDR3 DNA that was read is TGTGCCAGCAGTCTTGACAGGACAAACACCGGGCAGCTCTAC.

This clone appeared a few times. These gene names are mouse names. The read finishes 1 residue shy of the CDR3 end, and the germline J gene is used to complete it. This chain connects TRBV5 to TRBJ1-3; a possible D gene is TRBD1 (5 bases). From germline, CDR1 is LGHNA and CDR2 YNLKQL (reference sequence). Trimming left V 4 bases short and J 0 bases short, with 7 bases between. The CDR3 has 14 amino acids. CDR3 sequence: CASSPQGSGNTLYF. The covered CDR3 bases are TGTGCCAGCAGCCCCCAGGGTTCTGGAAATACGCTCTAT.

Worth noting for this clone: The gene names given are mouse names. Read coverage stops 1 residue before the CDR3 terminus; the germline J gene supplies the remainder. The chain joins TRBV16 to TRBJ2-7; 11 bases align to TRBD2. This CDR3 contains 15 residues. Trimming took 5 bases from V and 7 from J; bases not matched to a gene: 10. The germline V gene has CDR1 SGHSA and CDR2 FRNQAP. The CDR3 sequence: CASSLTGGARWEQYF. Incomplete CDR3 DNA: TGTGCAAGCAGCCTCACTGGGGGGGCGCGTTGGGAACAGTAC.

This clone was seen a few times. The gene symbols are mouse symbols. Read sequence stops 1 residue before the CDR3 end, and the germline J gene provides the missing end. The V and J genes are TRBV12-1 and TRBJ2-7; 10 bases agree with TRBD1. The CDR3 spans 14 residues. V shed 2 bases, J shed 4 bases, and the junction held 4 bases outside the gene matches. Looked up from germline, CDR1 is SGHSN and CDR2 is HYEKVE. This chain's CDR3 is CASSPLDRGYEQYF. Partial CDR3 DNA: TGTGCCAGCTCTCCCTTGGACAGGGGGTATGAACAGTAC.

On this clone itself: Gene names are mouse gene names. The CDR3 bases that were read are TGTGCCAGCGACCGGACAGGTGACTATGCTGAGCAGTTC. As protein: CASDRTGDYAEQF. The full CDR3 is CASDRTGDYAEQFF. The rearrangement links TRBV13-2 to TRBJ2-1, with 7 bases matching TRBD1. The read stops 1 residue short of the end of the CDR3; the missing end is completed from the germline J gene. The V segment lost 6 bases and the J segment 2 bases; nucleotides outside the gene matches: 5. CDR3 length equals 14 residues. Germline lookup yields CDR1 NNHNN and CDR2 SYGAGS (reference sequence).

With respect to this clone: The gene symbols are mouse symbols. The read terminates 1 residue before the CDR3 end, so the remaining end is supplied by the germline J gene. The chain uses TRBV23 and TRBJ1-1; the listed D gene, TRBD1, was not tested against the DNA. Germline V gene data show CDR1 as KGHTA and CDR2 as FQNQQP. The CDR3 totals 13 residues. The CDR3 is CSSSQSEQGEVFF. The CDR3 bases that were read are TGCTCCAGCAGTCAATCGGAGCAGGGGGAAGTCTTC.

This clone ranks as large. Here the gene names and germline are mouse. Coverage ceases 1 residue before the CDR3 finishes, and the germline J gene fills in the end. The V call is TRBV13-1, the J call TRBJ2-7, with 7 bases matching TRBD2. The CDR3 extends over 11 amino acids. In germline, CDR1 is NSHNY, CDR2 SYGAGN. V trimming: 6 bases; J trimming: 6 bases; junction bases outside the gene matches: 3. The part of the CDR3 DNA that was read is TGTGCCAGCACCCTGGGGGTTGAACAGTAC. It translates to CASTLGVEQY. The whole CDR3 is CASTLGVEQYF.

By share of the sample, this clone is large (0.1 to 1%). Gene names are mouse gene names. The read falls 1 residue short of the CDR3 end, and the missing part is taken from the germline J gene. The rearrangement links TRBV13-3 to TRBJ2-7; D possibly corresponds to TRBD2 (6 bases). The CDR3 loop spans 13 amino acids. Germline V lookup: CDR1 NNHDY, CDR2 SYVADS. Trimming took 7 bases from V and 3 from J, leaving 14 bases between them. The CDR3 region is CASGGTSNYEQYF. The sequenced CDR3 bases are TGTGCCAGCGGTGGGACTTCCAACTATGAACAGTAC.

This clone has just a few counts. Mouse gene names apply. The CDR3 end is not reached by the read, which stops 1 residue before it; the germline J gene fills it in. The chain combines TRBV26 with TRBJ2-7; D may be TRBD2 (6 bases). The CDR3 is made up of 13 amino acids. With 1 base removed from V and 4 bases from J, the gap between germline ends came to 8 bases. Germline V lookup: CDR1 KGHPV, CDR2 FQNQEV (reference sequence). The CDR3 DNA, read in part, is TGTGCCAGCAGTCTGTATGGGGGTTATGAACAGTAC. Amino acid sequence: CASSLYGGYEQY. The entire CDR3 protein reads CASSLYGGYEQYF.

About this clone: Germline and genes here are mouse. The read is 1 residue too short to cover the CDR3 end, so that end is filled in from the germline J gene. The chain employs TRBV29 and TRBJ1-6; unclear D gene. TRBJ1-6 is an open reading frame whose function is uncertain. Germline V gene data show CDR1 as MSHET and CDR2 as SYDVDS. The CDR3 totals 18 residues. V was shortened by 0 bases and J by 0 bases, with 12 bases between the two germline ends. The part of the CDR3 DNA that was read is TGTGCTAGCAGTTTATCAAGAGTAGAGGATTCCTATAATTCGCCCCTCTAC. Residues: CASSLSRVEDSYNSPLY. The entire CDR3 is CASSLSRVEDSYNSPLYF.

This clone was seen a few times. Gene names refer to mouse genes. The CDR3 end is not reached by the read, which stops 1 residue before it; the germline J gene fills it in. This chain uses TRBV26 with TRBJ1-4; D may be TRBD1 (5 bases). The germline V gene has CDR1 KGHPV and CDR2 FQNQEV (reference sequence). The CDR3 loop spans 14 amino acids. The ends were cut back, 4 bases at V and 0 bases at J, with 6 bases in the middle. Partial CDR3 DNA: TGTGCCAGCAGTCGACAGATTTCCAACGAAAGATTATTT. The encoded protein is CASSRQISNERLF. The entire CDR3 is CASSRQISNERLFF.

On this clone itself: The germline and genes are mouse ones. The read is 1 residue too short to cover the CDR3 end, so that end is filled in from the germline J gene. This chain connects TRBV26 to TRBJ1-4, with 9 bases fitting TRBD1. This CDR3 has 14 amino acids. V shed 3 bases and J 7 bases; nucleotides not matched to a gene: 3. Germline V gene lookup returns CDR1 KGHPV and CDR2 FQNQEV (reference sequence). The CDR3 is CASSLGTGLERLFF. Partial CDR3 DNA: TGTGCCAGCAGTCTCGGGACAGGGCTCGAAAGATTATTT.